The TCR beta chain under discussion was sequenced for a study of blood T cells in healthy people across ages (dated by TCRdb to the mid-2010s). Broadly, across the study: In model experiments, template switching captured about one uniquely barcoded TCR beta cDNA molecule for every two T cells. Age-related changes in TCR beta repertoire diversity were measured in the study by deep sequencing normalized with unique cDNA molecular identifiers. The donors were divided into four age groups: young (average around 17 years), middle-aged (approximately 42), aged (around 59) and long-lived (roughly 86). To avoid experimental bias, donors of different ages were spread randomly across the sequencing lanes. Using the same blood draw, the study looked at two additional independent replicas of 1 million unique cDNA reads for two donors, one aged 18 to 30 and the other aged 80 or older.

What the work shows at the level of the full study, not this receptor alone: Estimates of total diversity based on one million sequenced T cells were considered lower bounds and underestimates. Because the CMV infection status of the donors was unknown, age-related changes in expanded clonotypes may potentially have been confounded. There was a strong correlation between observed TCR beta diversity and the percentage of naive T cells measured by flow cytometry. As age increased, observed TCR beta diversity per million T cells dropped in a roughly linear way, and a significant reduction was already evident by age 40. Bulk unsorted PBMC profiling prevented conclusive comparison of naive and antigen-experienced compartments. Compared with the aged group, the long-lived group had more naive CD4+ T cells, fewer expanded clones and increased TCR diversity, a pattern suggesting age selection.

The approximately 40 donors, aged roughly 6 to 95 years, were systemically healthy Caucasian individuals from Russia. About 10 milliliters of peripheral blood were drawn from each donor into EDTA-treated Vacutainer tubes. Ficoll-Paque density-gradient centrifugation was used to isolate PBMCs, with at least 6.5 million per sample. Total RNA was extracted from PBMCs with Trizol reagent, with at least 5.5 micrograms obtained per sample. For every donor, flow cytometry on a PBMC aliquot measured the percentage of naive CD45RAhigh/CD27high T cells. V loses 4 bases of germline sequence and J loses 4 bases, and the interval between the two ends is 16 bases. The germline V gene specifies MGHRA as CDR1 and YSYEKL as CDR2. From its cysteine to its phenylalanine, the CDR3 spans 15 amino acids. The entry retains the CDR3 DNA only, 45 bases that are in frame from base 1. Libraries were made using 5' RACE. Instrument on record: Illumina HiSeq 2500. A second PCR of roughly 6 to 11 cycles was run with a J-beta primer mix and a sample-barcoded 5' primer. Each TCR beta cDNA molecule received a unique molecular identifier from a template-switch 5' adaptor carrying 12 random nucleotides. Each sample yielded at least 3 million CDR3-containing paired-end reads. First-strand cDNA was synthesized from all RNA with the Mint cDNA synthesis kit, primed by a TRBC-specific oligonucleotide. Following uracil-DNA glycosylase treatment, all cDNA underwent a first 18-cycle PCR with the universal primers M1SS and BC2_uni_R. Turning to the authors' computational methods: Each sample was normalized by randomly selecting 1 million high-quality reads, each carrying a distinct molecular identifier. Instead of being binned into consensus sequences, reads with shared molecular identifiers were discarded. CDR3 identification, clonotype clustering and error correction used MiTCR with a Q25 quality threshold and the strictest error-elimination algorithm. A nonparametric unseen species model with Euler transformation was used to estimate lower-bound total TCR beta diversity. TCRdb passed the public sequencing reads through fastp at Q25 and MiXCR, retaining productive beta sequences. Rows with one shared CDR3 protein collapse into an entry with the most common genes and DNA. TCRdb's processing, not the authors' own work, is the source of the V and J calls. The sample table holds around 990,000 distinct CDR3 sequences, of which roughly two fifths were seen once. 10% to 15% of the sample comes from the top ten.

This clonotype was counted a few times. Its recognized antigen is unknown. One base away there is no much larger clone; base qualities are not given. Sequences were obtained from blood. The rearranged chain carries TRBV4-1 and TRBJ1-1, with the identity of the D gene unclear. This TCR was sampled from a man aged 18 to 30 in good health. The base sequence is TGCGCCAGCAGCCCACACCTGACACAATTCACTGAAGCTTTCTTT. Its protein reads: CASSPHLTQFTEAFF.